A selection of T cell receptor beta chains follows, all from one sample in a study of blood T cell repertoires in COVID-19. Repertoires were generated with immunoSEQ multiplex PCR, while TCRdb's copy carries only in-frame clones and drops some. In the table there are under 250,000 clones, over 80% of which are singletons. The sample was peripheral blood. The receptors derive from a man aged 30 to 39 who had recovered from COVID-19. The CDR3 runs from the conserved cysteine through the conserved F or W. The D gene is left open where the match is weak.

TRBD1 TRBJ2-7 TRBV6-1 CASSDLRLGGLSYEQYF
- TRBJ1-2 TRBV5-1 CASSPRGGGDGYTF
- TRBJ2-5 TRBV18 CASSPNGLTEETQYF
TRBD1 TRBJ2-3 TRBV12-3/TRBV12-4 CAGSGGETDTQYF
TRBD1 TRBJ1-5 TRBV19 CASSVDRSGNQPQHF
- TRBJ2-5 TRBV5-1 CASALRERETQYF
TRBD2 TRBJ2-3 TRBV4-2 CASSQDLAGGQDTQYF
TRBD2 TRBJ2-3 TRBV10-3 CAISGEGSVPDTDTQYF
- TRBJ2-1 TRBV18 CASSPSRDNEQFF
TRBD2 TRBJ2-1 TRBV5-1 CASSSGLAYNEQFF
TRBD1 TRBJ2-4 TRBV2 CASSEDREKNIQYF
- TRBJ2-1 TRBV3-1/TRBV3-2 CASSPMRAYNEQFF
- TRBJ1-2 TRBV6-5 CASSYSGTYGYTF
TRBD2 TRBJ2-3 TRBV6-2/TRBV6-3 CASSYSLAGGPRDTQYF
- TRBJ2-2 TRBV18 CASSPADGELFF
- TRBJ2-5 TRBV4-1 CASSQDPGRGETQYF
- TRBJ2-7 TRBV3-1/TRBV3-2 CASSQAGSEEQYF
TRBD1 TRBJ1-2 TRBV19 CASTMDRVANYGYTF
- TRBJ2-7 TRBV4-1 CASSQEVIFGAALIPYEQYF
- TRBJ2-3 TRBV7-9 CASSPPADTQYF
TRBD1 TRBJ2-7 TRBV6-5 CASSLEGAYPYEQYF
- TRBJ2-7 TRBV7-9 CASSYLYEQYF